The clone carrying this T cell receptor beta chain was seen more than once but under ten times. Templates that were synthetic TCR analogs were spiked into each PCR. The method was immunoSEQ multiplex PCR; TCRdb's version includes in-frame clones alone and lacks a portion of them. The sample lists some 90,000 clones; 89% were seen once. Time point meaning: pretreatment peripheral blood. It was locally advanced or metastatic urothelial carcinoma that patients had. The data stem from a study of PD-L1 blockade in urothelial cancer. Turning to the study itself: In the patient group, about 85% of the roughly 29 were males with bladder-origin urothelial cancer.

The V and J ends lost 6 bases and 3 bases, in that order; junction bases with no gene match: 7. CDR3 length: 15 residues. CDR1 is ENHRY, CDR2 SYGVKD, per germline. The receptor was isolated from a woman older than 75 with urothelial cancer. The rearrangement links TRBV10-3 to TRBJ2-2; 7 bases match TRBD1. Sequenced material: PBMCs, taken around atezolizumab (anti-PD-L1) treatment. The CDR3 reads CAIRSGTADTGELFF. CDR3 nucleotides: TGTGCCATCAGGTCCGGGACAGCCGACACCGGGGAGCTGTTTTTT.